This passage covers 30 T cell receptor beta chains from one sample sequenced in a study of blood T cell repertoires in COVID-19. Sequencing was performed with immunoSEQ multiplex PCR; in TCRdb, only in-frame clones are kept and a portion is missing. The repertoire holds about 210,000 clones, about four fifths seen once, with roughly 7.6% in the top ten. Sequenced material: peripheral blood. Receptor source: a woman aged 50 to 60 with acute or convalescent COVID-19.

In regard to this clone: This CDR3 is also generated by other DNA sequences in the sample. CDR3 nucleotides: TGTGCCACTTCGGGGGGTATCTCCTACGAGCAGTACTTC. Protein: CATSGGISYEQYF. The chain employs TRBV24-1 and TRBJ2-7; 7 nucleotides line up with TRBD2. V gave up 10 bases and J gave up 0 bases; unmatched junction bases: 5. From germline, CDR1 is KGHDR and CDR2 SFDVKD. The CDR3 covers 13 residues.

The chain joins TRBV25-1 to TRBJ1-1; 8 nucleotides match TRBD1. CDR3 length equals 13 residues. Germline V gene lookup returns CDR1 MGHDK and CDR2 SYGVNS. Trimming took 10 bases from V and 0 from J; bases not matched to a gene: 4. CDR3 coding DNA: TGTGCCATTCGACAGGGGATGAACACTGAAGCTTTCTTT. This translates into CAIRQGMNTEAFF.

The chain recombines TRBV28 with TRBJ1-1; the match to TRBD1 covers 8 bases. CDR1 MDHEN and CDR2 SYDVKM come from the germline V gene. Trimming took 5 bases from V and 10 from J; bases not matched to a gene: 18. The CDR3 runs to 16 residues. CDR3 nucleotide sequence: TGTGCCAGCAGTCCCCGACAGGGGAAATCTTCGTCGGGAGCTTTCTTT. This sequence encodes CASSPRQGKSSSGAFF.

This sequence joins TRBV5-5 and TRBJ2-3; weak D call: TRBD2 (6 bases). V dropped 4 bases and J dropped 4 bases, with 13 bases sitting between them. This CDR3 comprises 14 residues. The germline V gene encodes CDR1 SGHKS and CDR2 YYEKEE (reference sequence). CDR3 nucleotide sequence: TGTGCCAGCAGCCTTCTCGGAGGGTCAGATACGCAGTATTTT. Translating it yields CASSLLGGSDTQYF. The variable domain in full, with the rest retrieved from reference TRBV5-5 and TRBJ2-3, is DAGVTQSPTHLIKTRGQQVTLRCSPISGHKSVSWYQQVLGQGPQFIFQYYEKEERGRGNFPDRFSARQFPNYSSELNVNALLLGDSALYLCASSLLGGSDTQYFGPGTRLTVL.

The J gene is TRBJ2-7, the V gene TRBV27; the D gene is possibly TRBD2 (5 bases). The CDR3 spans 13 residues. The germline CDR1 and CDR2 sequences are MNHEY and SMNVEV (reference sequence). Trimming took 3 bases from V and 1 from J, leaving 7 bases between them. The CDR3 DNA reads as TGTGCCAGCAGTTTCAGCGGATCCTACGAGCAGTACTTC. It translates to CASSFSGSYEQYF.

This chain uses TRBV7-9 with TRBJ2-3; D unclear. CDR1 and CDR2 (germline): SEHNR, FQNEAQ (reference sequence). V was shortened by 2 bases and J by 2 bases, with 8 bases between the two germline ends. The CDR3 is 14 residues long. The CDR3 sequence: CASSLNTNTDTQYF. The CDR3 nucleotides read TGTGCCAGCAGCTTAAACACCAACACAGATACGCAGTATTTT. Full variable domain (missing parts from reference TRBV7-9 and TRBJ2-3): DTGVSQNPRHKITKRGQNVTFRCDPISEHNRLYWYRQTLGQGPEFLTYFQNEAQLEKSRLLSDRFSAERPKGSFSTLEIQRTEQGDSAMYLCASSLNTNTDTQYFGPGTRLTVL.

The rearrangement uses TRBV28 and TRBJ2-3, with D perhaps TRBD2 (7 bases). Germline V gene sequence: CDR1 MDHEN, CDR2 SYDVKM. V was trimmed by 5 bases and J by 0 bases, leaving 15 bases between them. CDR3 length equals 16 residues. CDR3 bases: TGTGCCAGCAGTATAGGGGGGAGGGTTAGCACAGATACGCAGTATTTT. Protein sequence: CASSIGGRVSTDTQYF.

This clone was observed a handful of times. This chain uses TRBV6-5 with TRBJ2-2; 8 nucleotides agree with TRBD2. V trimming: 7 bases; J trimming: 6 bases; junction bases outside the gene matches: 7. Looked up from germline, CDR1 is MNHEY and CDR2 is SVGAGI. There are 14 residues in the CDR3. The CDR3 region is CASIHLAGPGELFF. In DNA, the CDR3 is TGTGCCAGCATCCATTTAGCGGGACCCGGGGAGCTGTTTTTT.

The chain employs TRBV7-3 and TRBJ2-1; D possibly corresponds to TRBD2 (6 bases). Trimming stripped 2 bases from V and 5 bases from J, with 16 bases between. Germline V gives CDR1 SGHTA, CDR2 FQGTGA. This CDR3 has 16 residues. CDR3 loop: CASSLDPGVRHNEQFF. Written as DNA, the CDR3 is TGTGCCAGCAGCTTAGATCCGGGGGTTAGGCACAATGAGCAGTTCTTC.

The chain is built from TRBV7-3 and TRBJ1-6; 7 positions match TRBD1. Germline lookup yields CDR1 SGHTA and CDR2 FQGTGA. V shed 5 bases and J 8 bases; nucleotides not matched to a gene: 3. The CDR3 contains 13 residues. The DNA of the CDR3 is TGTGCCAGCAGCACAGGGGTAGATTCACCCCTCCACTTT. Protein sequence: CASSTGVDSPLHF.

DNA of the CDR3: TGTGCCAGCAGTTCCGGACAGGGGAGTACCTACGAGCAGTACTTC. Translation gives CASSSGQGSTYEQYF. The chain couples TRBV28 to TRBJ2-7, with 9 nucleotides matching TRBD1. CDR3 size: 15 residues. Germline CDR1 MDHEN, CDR2 SYDVKM. J lost 2 bases, V lost 4 bases, and 6 bases had no gene match.

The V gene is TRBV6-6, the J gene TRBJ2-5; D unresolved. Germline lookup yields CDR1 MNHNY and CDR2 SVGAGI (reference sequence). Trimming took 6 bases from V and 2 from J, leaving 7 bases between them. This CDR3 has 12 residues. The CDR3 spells CASSYPQETQYF. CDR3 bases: TGTGCCAGCAGCTACCCTCAAGAGACCCAGTACTTC.

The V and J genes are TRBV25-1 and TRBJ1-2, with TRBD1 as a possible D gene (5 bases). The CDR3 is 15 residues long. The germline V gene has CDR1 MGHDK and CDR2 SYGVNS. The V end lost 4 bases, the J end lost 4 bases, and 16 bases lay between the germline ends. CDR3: CASSVPGQTIYGYTF. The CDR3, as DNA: TGTGCCAGCAGTGTACCAGGGCAAACCATCTATGGCTACACCTTC.

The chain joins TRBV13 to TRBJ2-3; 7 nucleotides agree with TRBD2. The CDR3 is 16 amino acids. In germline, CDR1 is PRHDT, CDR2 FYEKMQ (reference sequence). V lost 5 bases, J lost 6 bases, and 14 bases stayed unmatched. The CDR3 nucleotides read TGTGCCAGCAGCCCACACGGGGCGGGAGCAGGCGATACGCAGTATTTT. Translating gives CASSPHGAGAGDTQYF.

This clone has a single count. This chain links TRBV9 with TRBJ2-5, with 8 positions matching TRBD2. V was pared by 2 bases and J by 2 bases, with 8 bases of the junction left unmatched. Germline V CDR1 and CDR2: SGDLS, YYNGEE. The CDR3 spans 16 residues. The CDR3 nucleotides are TGTGCCAGCAGCGTCAGCGGGAGTCAAATACAAGAGACCCAGTACTTC. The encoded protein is CASSVSGSQIQETQYF.

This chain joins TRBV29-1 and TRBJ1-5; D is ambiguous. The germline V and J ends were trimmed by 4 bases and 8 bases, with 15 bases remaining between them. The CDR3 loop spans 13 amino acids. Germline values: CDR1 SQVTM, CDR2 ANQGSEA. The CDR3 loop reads CSVADSPPEPQHF. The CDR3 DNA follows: TGCAGCGTTGCGGACTCGCCCCCCGAGCCCCAGCATTTT.

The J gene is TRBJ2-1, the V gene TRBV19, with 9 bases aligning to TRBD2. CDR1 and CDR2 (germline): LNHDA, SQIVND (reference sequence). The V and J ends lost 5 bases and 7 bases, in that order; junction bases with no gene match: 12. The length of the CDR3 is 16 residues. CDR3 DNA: TGTGCCAGTAGTCCCCGGGGTAGCGGGAGTTGGAATGAGCAGTTCTTC. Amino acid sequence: CASSPRGSGSWNEQFF.

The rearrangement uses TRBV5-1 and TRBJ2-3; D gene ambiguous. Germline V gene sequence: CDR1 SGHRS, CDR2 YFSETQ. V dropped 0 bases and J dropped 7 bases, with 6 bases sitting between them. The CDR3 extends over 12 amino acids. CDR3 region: CASSLEAYTQYF. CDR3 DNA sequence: TGCGCCAGCAGCTTGGAAGCTTATACGCAGTATTTT.

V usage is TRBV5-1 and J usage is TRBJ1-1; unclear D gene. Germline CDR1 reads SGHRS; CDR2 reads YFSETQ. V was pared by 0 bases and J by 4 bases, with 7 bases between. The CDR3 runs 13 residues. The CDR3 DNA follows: TGCGCCAGCAGCTTGGGGGAGGGCACTGAAGCTTTCTTT. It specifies CASSLGEGTEAFF.

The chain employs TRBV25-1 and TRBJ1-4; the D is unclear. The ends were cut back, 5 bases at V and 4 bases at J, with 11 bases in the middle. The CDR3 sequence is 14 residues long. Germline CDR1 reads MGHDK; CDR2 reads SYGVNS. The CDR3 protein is CASSLTSGNEKLFF. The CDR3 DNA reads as TGTGCCAGCAGTTTAACAAGCGGTAATGAAAAACTGTTTTTT. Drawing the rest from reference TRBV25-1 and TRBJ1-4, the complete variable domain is EADIYQTPRYLVIGTGKKITLECSQTMGHDKMYWYQQDPGMELHLIHYSYGVNSTEKGDLSSESTVSRIRTEHFPLTLESARPSHTSQYLCASSLTSGNEKLFFGSGTQLSVL.

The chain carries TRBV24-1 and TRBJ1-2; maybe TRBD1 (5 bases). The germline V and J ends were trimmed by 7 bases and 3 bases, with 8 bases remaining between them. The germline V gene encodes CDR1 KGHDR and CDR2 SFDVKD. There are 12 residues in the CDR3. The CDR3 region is CATSQTDYGYTF. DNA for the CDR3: TGTGCCACCAGCCAGACAGACTATGGCTACACCTTC.

The CDR3 DNA reads TGTGCCAGCAGTCCCGGGACTAGCGGGAGACTGTACGAGCAGTACTTC. Residues: CASSPGTSGRLYEQYF. The chain uses TRBV27 and TRBJ2-7; 14 nucleotides match TRBD2. In germline, CDR1 is MNHEY, CDR2 SMNVEV (reference sequence). V lost 5 bases, J lost 4 bases, and 7 bases stayed unmatched. The CDR3 sequence is 16 residues long.

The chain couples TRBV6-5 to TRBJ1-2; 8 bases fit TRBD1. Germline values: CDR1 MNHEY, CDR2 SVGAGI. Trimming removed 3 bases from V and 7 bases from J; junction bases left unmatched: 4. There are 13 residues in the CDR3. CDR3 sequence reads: CASSYGQGGGYTF. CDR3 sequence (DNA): TGTGCCAGCAGTTATGGACAGGGAGGTGGCTACACCTTC.

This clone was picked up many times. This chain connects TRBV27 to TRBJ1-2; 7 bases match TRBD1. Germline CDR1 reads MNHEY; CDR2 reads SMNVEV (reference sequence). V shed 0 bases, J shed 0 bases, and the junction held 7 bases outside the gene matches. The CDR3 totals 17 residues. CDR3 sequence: CASSLSEGAQANYGYTF. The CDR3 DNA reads TGTGCCAGCAGTTTATCTGAGGGGGCCCAAGCTAACTATGGCTACACCTTC.

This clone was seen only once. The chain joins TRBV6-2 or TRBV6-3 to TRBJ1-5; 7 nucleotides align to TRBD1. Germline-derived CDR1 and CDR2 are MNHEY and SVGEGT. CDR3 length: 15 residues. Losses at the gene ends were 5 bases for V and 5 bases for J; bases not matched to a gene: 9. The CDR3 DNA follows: TGTGCCAGCAGTAGAAGGACAGGAAAGGATCAGCCCCAGCATTTT. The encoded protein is CASSRRTGKDQPQHF.

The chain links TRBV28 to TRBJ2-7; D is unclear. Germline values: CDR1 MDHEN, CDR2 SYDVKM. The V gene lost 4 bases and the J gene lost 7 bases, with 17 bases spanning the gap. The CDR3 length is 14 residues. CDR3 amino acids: CASSSTPGSGEQYF. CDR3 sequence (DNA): TGTGCCAGCAGTTCCACCCCCGGGTCTGGGGAGCAGTACTTC.

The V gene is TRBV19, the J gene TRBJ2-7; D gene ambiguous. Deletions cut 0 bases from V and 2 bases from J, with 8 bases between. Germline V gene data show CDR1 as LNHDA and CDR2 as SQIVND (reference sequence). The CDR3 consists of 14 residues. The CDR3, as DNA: TGTGCCAGTAGTATAGATGCCCAGACCTACGAGCAGTACTTC. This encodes CASSIDAQTYEQYF.

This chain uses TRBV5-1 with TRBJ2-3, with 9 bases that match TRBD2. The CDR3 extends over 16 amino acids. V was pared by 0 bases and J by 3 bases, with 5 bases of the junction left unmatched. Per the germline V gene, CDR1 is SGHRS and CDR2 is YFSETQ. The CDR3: CASSLGDAGGTDTQYF. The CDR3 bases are TGCGCCAGCAGCTTGGGGGACGCGGGAGGGACAGATACGCAGTATTTT.

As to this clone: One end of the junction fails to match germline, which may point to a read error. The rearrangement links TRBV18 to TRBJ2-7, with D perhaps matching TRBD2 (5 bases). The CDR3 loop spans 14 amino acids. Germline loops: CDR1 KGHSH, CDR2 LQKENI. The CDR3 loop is CASSYDLDSDEQYF. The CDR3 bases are TGTGCCAGCTCGTACGACTTGGACTCCGACGAGCAGTACTTC.

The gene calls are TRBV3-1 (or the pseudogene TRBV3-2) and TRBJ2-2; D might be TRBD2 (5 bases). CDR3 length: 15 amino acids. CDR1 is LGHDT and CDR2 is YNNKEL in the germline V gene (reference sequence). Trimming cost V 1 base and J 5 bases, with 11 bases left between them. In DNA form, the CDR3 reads TGTGCCAGCAGCCAAGTCGGGGTACGGACCGGGGAGCTGTTTTTT. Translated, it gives CASSQVGVRTGELFF.